This record concerns one T cell receptor beta chain sequence. These data belong to a study of blood T cell repertoires in COVID-19. About the study: Acute and convalescent COVID-19 specimens originated in the United States, Italy and Spain. From T cells, B-cell-depleted T cells, or PBMCs came the material, which was cDNA or gDNA.

The germline V gene encodes CDR1 LGHNA and CDR2 YNFKEQ. With V trimmed by 1 base and J by 0 bases, 12 bases remained unmatched. This CDR3 region has 19 residues. Authors' processing steps: Estimation of nucleated cell counts relied on the amplification of reference gene primers. Using immunoSEQ multiplex PCR, the repertoire was profiled, and TCRdb retains in-frame clones only, with some absent. V and J calls and clone size come straight from that table; D and trimming were deduced from the DNA. The table lists some 150,000 clones, 80% of them singletons, with about 0.5% in the top ten. The TCR comes from a man aged 55 to 70 with acute or convalescent COVID-19. This rearrangement joins TRBV4-2 to TRBJ2-3; 8 nucleotides line up with TRBD2. Sequenced input: peripheral blood. This CDR3 is CASSQVRTSSSSSTDTQYF. In DNA, the CDR3 is TGTGCCAGCAGCCAAGTGCGGACTAGCAGCTCTTCTAGCACAGATACGCAGTATTTT.